Listed below are T cell receptor beta chains from one sample, sequenced in a study of cytomegalovirus exposure and HLA in healthy donors. Here immunoSEQ multiplex PCR was the method, and the copy in TCRdb shows in-frame clones only, minus some. This table holds around 150,000 clones, less than 80% found once. Sequenced: PBMCs. Every receptor here comes from a female donor in good health and CMV-seropositive. CDR3s include the opening cysteine and the closing phenylalanine or tryptophan. D genes are given only for firm matches. For some rows the clone size is stated as once, few or many, or as a class when expanded; others skip it.

D gene: TRBD2
V gene: TRBV9
J gene: TRBJ2-1
CDR3 length: 17
clone size: -
CDR3 protein: CASSTPSGGSSYNEQFF
CDR3 DNA: TGTGCCAGCTCAACGCCCTCGGGGGGGAGCTCCTACAATGAGCAGTTCTTC

D gene: -
V gene: TRBV29-1
J gene: TRBJ2-7
CDR3 length: 13
clone size: -
CDR3 protein: CSVVSGSSYEQYF
CDR3 DNA: TGCAGCGTTGTTAGCGGAAGCTCCTACGAGCAGTACTTC

D gene: TRBD1
V gene: TRBV5-1
J gene: TRBJ1-3
CDR3 length: 14
clone size: -
CDR3 protein: CASSRTGEGYTIYF
CDR3 DNA: TGCGCCAGCAGCCGGACAGGGGAAGGATACACCATATATTTT

D gene: TRBD2
V gene: TRBV28
J gene: TRBJ2-1
CDR3 length: 13
clone size: -
CDR3 protein: CASSLGLVREQFF
CDR3 DNA: TGTGCCAGCAGTTTAGGACTAGTTCGTGAGCAGTTCTTC

D gene: TRBD1
V gene: TRBV7-9
J gene: TRBJ2-3
CDR3 length: 17
clone size: -
CDR3 protein: CASSLSPGTAPADTQYF
CDR3 DNA: TGTGCCAGCAGCCTCTCACCGGGGACAGCTCCTGCAGATACGCAGTATTTT

D gene: TRBD2
V gene: TRBV6-5
J gene: TRBJ2-2
CDR3 length: 15
clone size: -
CDR3 protein: CASSYEGRDTGELFF
CDR3 DNA: TGTGCCAGCAGTTACGAGGGGAGGGACACCGGGGAGCTGTTTTTT

D gene: -
V gene: TRBV6-5
J gene: TRBJ1-1
CDR3 length: 15
clone size: -
CDR3 protein: CASSYGAGMNTEAFF
CDR3 DNA: TGTGCCAGCAGTTACGGGGCAGGCATGAACACTGAAGCTTTCTTT

D gene: TRBD2
V gene: TRBV5-5
J gene: TRBJ2-3
CDR3 length: 17
clone size: -
CDR3 protein: CASSLRSGGLSTDTQYF
CDR3 DNA: TGTGCCAGCAGCTTACGGTCGGGGGGGCTTAGCACAGATACGCAGTATTTT

D gene: TRBD2
V gene: TRBV27
J gene: TRBJ2-7
CDR3 length: 15
clone size: few
CDR3 protein: CASRITSGTTYEQYF
CDR3 DNA: TGTGCCAGCAGGATTACTAGCGGGACCACCTACGAGCAGTACTTC

D gene: TRBD1
V gene: TRBV19
J gene: TRBJ1-2
CDR3 length: 18
clone size: -
CDR3 protein: CASSMDPGTGVWRYGYTF
CDR3 DNA: TGTGCCAGTAGTATGGATCCGGGGACAGGCGTTTGGAGGTATGGCTACACCTTC

D gene: TRBD2
V gene: TRBV4-2
J gene: TRBJ2-7
CDR3 length: 15
clone size: -
CDR3 protein: CASSQGEGGAYEQYF
CDR3 DNA: TGTGCCAGCAGCCAAGGGGAGGGAGGGGCCTACGAGCAGTACTTC

D gene: -
V gene: TRBV2
J gene: TRBJ1-5
CDR3 length: 17
clone size: -
CDR3 protein: CASSEAAGTMIGQPQHF
CDR3 DNA: TGTGCCAGCAGTGAAGCGGCCGGGACTATGATCGGCCAGCCCCAGCATTTT

D gene: -
V gene: TRBV30
J gene: TRBJ1-1
CDR3 length: 13
clone size: once
CDR3 protein: CAWSWLWNTEAFF
CDR3 DNA: TGTGCCTGGAGTTGGCTGTGGAACACTGAAGCTTTCTTT

D gene: TRBD1
V gene: TRBV5-1
J gene: TRBJ1-5
CDR3 length: 14
clone size: -
CDR3 protein: CASSWGQGGQPQHF
CDR3 DNA: TGCGCCAGCAGCTGGGGACAGGGAGGTCAGCCCCAGCATTTT

D gene: -
V gene: TRBV28
J gene: TRBJ1-2
CDR3 length: 10
clone size: -
CDR3 protein: CASSFQGYTF
CDR3 DNA: TGTGCCAGCAGTTTCCAGGGCTACACCTTC

D gene: TRBD1
V gene: TRBV5-4
J gene: TRBJ1-2
CDR3 length: 13
clone size: -
CDR3 protein: CASSLTDRAGYTF
CDR3 DNA: TGTGCCAGCAGCTTGACGGACAGGGCTGGCTACACCTTC

D gene: TRBD1
V gene: TRBV5-1
J gene: TRBJ1-1
CDR3 length: 14
clone size: -
CDR3 protein: CASGAQGANTEAFF
CDR3 DNA: TGCGCCAGCGGGGCCCAGGGGGCGAACACTGAAGCTTTCTTT

D gene: -
V gene: TRBV29-1
J gene: TRBJ1-1
CDR3 length: 12
clone size: -
CDR3 protein: CSVEAGNTEAFF
CDR3 DNA: TGCAGCGTTGAAGCGGGGAACACTGAAGCTTTCTTT

D gene: TRBD2
V gene: TRBV5-4
J gene: TRBJ2-3
CDR3 length: 15
clone size: -
CDR3 protein: CASSRTSGLTDTQYF
CDR3 DNA: TGTGCCAGCAGCCGGACTAGCGGGTTAACAGATACGCAGTATTTT

D gene: -
V gene: TRBV6-5
J gene: TRBJ2-5
CDR3 length: 15
clone size: -
CDR3 protein: CASSYSKGPRGEQYF
CDR3 DNA: TGTGCCAGCAGTTACTCGAAGGGTCCCCGGGGAGAGCAGTACTTC

D gene: -
V gene: TRBV5-1
J gene: TRBJ2-4
CDR3 length: 13
clone size: once
CDR3 protein: CASSLVGDNNQYF
CDR3 DNA: TGCGCCAGCAGCTTAGTAGGGGATAATAATCAGTACTTC

D gene: -
V gene: TRBV6-5
J gene: TRBJ2-5
CDR3 length: 16
clone size: -
CDR3 protein: CASSYTETGDTETQYF
CDR3 DNA: TGTGCCAGCAGCTACACGGAGACGGGGGATACGGAGACCCAGTACTTC

D gene: -
V gene: TRBV29-1
J gene: TRBJ1-5
CDR3 length: 15
clone size: -
CDR3 protein: CSVGGLGDSNQPQHF
CDR3 DNA: TGCAGCGTCGGTGGGCTAGGGGATAGCAATCAGCCCCAGCATTTT

D gene: -
V gene: TRBV10-3
J gene: TRBJ2-2
CDR3 length: 13
clone size: -
CDR3 protein: CAISESGTRELFF
CDR3 DNA: TGTGCCATCAGTGAGTCAGGGACTCGGGAGCTGTTTTTT

D gene: -
V gene: TRBV18
J gene: TRBJ1-2
CDR3 length: 13
clone size: -
CDR3 protein: CASSPRDTDGYTF
CDR3 DNA: TGTGCCAGCTCACCACGGGACACGGATGGCTACACCTTC

D gene: TRBD2
V gene: TRBV5-1
J gene: TRBJ2-3
CDR3 length: 17
clone size: -
CDR3 protein: CASSLTPLAGGTDTQYF
CDR3 DNA: TGCGCCAGCAGCCTAACTCCCCTCGCGGGAGGCACAGATACGCAGTATTTT

D gene: TRBD1
V gene: TRBV10-3
J gene: TRBJ2-2
CDR3 length: 15
clone size: -
CDR3 protein: CAISDSTGDTGELFF
CDR3 DNA: TGTGCCATCAGTGACTCGACAGGGGACACCGGGGAGCTGTTTTTT

D gene: TRBD1
V gene: TRBV28
J gene: TRBJ1-6
CDR3 length: 16
clone size: few
CDR3 protein: CASSPRTGGFRSPLHF
CDR3 DNA: TGTGCCAGCAGTCCGAGGACAGGGGGCTTTCGGTCACCCCTCCACTTT

D gene: TRBD2
V gene: TRBV11-3
J gene: TRBJ2-1
CDR3 length: 17
clone size: once
CDR3 protein: CASSSGWTSGTYNEQFF
CDR3 DNA: TGTGCCAGCAGCTCTGGGTGGACTAGCGGGACGTACAATGAGCAGTTCTTC

D gene: TRBD1
V gene: TRBV28
J gene: TRBJ1-5
CDR3 length: 14
clone size: -
CDR3 protein: CASSLGTGYQPQHF
CDR3 DNA: TGTGCCAGCAGTTTAGGGACAGGGTATCAGCCCCAGCATTTT

D gene: TRBD1
V gene: TRBV6-5
J gene: TRBJ2-7
CDR3 length: 15
clone size: -
CDR3 protein: CASSYLPGGIYEQYF
CDR3 DNA: TGTGCCAGCAGTTACCTGCCAGGGGGCATCTACGAGCAGTACTTC

D gene: TRBD1
V gene: TRBV5-6
J gene: TRBJ2-1
CDR3 length: 15
clone size: few
CDR3 protein: CASSFHRGDYNEQFF
CDR3 DNA: TGTGCCAGCAGCTTTCACAGGGGTGATTACAATGAGCAGTTCTTC